This entry describes one T cell receptor (beta chain). This entry comes from a study of blood T cell repertoires in COVID-19. V was trimmed by 6 bases and J by 1 base, leaving 12 bases between them. Per the germline V gene, CDR1 is MNHNY and CDR2 is SVGAGI (reference sequence). The CDR3 spans 14 residues. Produced via immunoSEQ multiplex PCR; TCRdb's table is partial and in-frame only. The table records about 350,000 clones, approximately 89% of them present only once. V usage is TRBV6-6 and J usage is TRBJ1-1; D gene unclear. Sequenced material: peripheral blood. The TCR was taken from a woman in her fifties or sixties with COVID-19, enrolled during active disease. CDR3 region: CASRTRGGNTEAFF. CDR3 DNA: TGTGCCAGCAGGACCCGGGGAGGGAACACTGAAGCTTTCTTT.